The present entry profiles one TCR beta chain with its context. Its matching antigen is unknown. This specimen belongs to a study of cytomegalovirus exposure and HLA in healthy donors. Across the whole study: Unique TCR beta sequences numbering 117 million came from approximately 180 million T cells in an earlier analysis. Study observations and caveats: Later work associated around 18,000 TCR beta sequences with HLA alleles at 0.05 false discovery rate. The classifier, whose performance was assessed in both the original and validation cohorts, reportedly diagnosed cytomegalovirus status with high specificity and sensitivity. The only immune exposure information that was available was CMV serostatus.

PCR involved 60 Vbeta and 13 Jbeta primers. Using immunoSEQ multiplex PCR, the repertoire was profiled, and TCRdb retains in-frame clones only, with some absent. Of 150,000 or so clones listed, 80% were seen once; the top ten hold roughly 6.3%. Unmatched junction bases numbered 20, after V lost 3 bases and J lost 15 bases. Germline V lookup: CDR1 KGHSH, CDR2 LQKENI. The CDR3 is made up of 16 amino acids. Sequencing was done on a sample of PBMCs. The receptor was isolated from a male donor in good health and CMV-seropositive. The chain combines TRBV18 with TRBJ2-1; 7 bases match TRBD2. The CDR3 DNA sequence: TGTGCCAGCTCACCGACGGCGGGAGTGGGCATTACAAGGCTGTTCTTC. Amino acid sequence: CASSPTAGVGITRLFF. The full variable domain, completed using reference TRBV18 and TRBJ2-1, is NAGVMQNPRHLVRRRGQEARLRCSPMKGHSHVYWYRQLPEEGLKFMVYLQKENIIDESGMPKERFSAEFPKEGPSILRIQQVVRGDSAAYFCASSPTAGVGITRLFFGPGTRLTVL.